This T cell receptor (beta chain) was found in a study of blood T cell repertoires in COVID-19. On the study more broadly: The study drew acute and convalescent COVID-19 samples from the United States, Italy and Spain.

V was clipped by 3 bases and J by 7 bases; unmatched bases: 12. The CDR3 length is 15 residues. Germline lookup yields CDR1 SNHLY and CDR2 FYNNEI. Living in 24 US areas, the participants were between about 18 and 100 years of age. For recovered donors of Cohort 3, there were two negative PCRs, clearance, or symptom resolution. TCRdb's table, derived via immunoSEQ multiplex PCR, lists solely in-frame clones and lacks some. Among approximately 270,000 clones listed, 65% to 90% were seen once. The source is a man aged 40-55 years who had recovered from COVID-19. Sequenced input: PBMCs or T cells enriched from blood (not recorded which). The chain couples TRBV2 to TRBJ2-7; 7 nucleotides align to TRBD1. CDR3 loop: CASSDASGQAGEQYF. DNA for the CDR3: TGTGCCAGCAGTGATGCGAGCGGACAGGCGGGTGAGCAGTACTTC. Complete variable domain (other parts from reference TRBV2 and TRBJ2-7): EPEVTQTPSHQVTQMGQEVILRCVPISNHLYFYWYRQILGQKVEFLVSFYNNEISEKSEIFDDQFSVERPDGSNFTLKIRSTKLEDSAMYFCASSDASGQAGEQYFGPGTRLTVT.